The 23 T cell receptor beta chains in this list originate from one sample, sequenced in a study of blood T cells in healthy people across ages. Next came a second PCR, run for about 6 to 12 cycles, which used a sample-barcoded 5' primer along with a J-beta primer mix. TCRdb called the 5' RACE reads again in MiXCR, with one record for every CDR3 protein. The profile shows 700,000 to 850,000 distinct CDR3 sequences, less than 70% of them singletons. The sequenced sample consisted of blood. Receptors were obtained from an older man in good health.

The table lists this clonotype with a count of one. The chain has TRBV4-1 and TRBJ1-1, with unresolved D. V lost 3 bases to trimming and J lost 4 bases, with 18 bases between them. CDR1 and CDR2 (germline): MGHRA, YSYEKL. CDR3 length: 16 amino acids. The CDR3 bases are TGCGCCAGCAGCCACGCCCGATTCGGGGAGGGCACTGAAGCTTTCTTT. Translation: CASSHARFGEGTEAFF.

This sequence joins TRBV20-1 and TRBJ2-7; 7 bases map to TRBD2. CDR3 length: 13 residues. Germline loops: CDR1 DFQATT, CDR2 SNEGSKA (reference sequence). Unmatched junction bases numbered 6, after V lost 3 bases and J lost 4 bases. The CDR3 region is CSASSSGTYEQYF. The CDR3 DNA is TGCAGTGCTAGTTCGAGCGGGACTTACGAGCAGTACTTC.

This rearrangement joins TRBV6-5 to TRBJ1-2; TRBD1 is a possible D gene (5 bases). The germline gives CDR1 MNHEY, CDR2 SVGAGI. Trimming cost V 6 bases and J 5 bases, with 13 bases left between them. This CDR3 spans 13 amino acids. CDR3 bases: TGTGCCAGCAGGCCCCAGGGTAGATATGGCTACACCTTC. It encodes CASRPQGRYGYTF.

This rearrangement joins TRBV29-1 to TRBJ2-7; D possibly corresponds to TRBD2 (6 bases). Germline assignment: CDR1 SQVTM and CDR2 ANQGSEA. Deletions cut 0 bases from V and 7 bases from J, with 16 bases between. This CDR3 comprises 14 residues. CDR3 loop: CSVEDLGGSNEQYF. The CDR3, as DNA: TGCAGCGTTGAAGATTTAGGAGGGTCCAATGAGCAGTACTTC.

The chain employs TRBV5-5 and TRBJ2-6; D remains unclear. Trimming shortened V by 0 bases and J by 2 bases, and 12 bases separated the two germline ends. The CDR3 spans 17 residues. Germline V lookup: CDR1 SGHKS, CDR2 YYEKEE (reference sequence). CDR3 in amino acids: CASSLAAPRAGANVLTF. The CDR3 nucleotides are TGTGCCAGCAGCTTGGCAGCCCCAAGGGCTGGGGCCAACGTCCTGACTTTC.

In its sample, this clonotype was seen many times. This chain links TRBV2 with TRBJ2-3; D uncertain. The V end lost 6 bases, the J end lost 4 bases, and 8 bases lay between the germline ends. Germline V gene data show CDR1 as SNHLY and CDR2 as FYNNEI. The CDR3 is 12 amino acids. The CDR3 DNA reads TGTGCCAGCAGGTCTGGGGCAGATACGCAGTATTTT. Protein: CASRSGADTQYF.

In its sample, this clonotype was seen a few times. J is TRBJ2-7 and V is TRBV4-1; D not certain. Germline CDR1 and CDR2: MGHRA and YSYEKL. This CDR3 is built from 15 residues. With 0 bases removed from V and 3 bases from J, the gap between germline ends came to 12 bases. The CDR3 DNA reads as TGCGCCAGCAGCCAAGAAAGCGTCGGGTACTACGAGCAGTACTTC. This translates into CASSQESVGYYEQYF.

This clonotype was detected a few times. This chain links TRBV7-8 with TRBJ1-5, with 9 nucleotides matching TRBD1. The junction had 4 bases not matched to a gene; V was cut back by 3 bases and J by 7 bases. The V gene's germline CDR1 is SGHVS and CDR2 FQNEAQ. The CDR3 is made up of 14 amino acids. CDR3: CASSFTGGDQPQHF. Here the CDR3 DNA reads TGTGCCAGCAGCTTTACAGGGGGCGACCAGCCCCAGCATTTT.

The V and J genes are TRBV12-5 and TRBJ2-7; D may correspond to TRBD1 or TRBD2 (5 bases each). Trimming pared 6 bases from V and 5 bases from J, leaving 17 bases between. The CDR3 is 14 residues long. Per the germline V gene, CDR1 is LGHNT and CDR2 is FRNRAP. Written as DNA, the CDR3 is TGTGCTAGTGGCCCCCGGGGCGGATCCGACGAGCAGTACTTC. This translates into CASGPRGGSDEQYF.

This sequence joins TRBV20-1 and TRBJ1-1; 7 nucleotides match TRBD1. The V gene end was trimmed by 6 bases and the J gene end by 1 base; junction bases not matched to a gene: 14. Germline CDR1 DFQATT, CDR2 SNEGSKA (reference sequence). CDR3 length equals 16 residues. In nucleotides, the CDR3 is TGCAGTGCACATAAACAGGGGCGCGGAAGGAACACTGAAGCTTTCTTT. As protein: CSAHKQGRGRNTEAFF.

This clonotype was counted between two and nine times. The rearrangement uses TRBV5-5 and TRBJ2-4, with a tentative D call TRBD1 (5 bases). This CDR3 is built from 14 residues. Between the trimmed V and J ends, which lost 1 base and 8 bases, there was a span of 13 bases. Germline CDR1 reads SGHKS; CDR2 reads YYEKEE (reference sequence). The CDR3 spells CASSLHGRVDIQYF. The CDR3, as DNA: TGTGCCAGCAGCTTGCATGGCAGGGTGGACATTCAGTACTTC.

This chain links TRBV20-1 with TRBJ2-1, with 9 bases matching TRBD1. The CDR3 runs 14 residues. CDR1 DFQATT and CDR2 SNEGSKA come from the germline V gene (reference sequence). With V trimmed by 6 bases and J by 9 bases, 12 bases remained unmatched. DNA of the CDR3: TGCAGTGCAGATGACAGGGGGAGTACTCGTGAGCAGTTCTTC. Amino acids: CSADDRGSTREQFF.

The CDR3: CASSGGTSAGRGQYF. The CDR3 region has the DNA TGCGCCAGCAGCGGGGGGACCAGCGCCGGTCGGGGGCAGTACTTC. The V call is TRBV5-1, the J call TRBJ2-7, with TRBD2 as a possible D gene (6 bases). The germline CDR1 and CDR2 sequences are SGHRS and YFSETQ. V lost 4 bases to trimming and J lost 9 bases, with 23 bases between them. The CDR3 is 15 amino acids.

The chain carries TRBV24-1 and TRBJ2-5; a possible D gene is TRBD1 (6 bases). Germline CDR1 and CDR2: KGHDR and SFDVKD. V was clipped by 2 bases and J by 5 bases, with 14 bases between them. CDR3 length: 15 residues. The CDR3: CATSDWQQGSETQYF. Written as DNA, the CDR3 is TGTGCCACCAGTGATTGGCAACAGGGAAGCGAGACCCAGTACTTC.

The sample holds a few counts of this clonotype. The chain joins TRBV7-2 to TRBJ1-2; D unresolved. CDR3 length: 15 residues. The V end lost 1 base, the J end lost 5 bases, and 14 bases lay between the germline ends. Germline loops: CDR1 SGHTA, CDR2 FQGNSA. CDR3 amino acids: CASSLDYSEGYGYTF. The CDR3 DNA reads TGTGCCAGCAGCTTAGATTATTCCGAAGGGTATGGCTACACCTTC.

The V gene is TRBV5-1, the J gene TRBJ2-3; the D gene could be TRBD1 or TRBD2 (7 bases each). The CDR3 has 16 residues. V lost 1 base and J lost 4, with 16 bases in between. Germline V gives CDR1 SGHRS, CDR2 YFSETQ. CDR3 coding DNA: TGCGCCAGCAGCTTGCGCGGACAGGCGGGGGCAGATACGCAGTATTTT. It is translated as CASSLRGQAGADTQYF.

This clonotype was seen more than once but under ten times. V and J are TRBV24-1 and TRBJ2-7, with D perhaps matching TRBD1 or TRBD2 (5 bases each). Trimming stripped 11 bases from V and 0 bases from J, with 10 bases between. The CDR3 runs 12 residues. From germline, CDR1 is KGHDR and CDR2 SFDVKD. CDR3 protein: CARDVSSYEQYF. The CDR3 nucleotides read TGTGCCAGGGACGTCAGCTCCTACGAGCAGTACTTC.

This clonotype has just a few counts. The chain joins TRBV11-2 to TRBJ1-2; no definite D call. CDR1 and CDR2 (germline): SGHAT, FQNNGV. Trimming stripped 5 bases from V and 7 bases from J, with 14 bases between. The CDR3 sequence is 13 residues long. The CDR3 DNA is TGTGCCAGCAGCCATCCCCTGTCAAGTGGCTACACCTTC. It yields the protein CASSHPLSSGYTF.

The CDR3 DNA reads as TGCAGTGCTGCTCTAGCGGGAGGAGAGACCCAGTACTTC. Translated: CSAALAGGETQYF. The chain is built from TRBV20-1 and TRBJ2-5; 11 bases are a match to TRBD2. The V gene's germline CDR1 is DFQATT and CDR2 SNEGSKA (reference sequence). This CDR3 is 13 amino acids long. V shed 5 bases, J shed 4 bases, and the junction held 3 bases outside the gene matches.

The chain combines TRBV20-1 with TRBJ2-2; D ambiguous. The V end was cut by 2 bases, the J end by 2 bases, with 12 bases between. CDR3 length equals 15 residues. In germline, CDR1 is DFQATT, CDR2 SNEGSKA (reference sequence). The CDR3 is CSARRRVVNTGELFF. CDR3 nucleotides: TGCAGTGCTAGAAGAAGGGTGGTAAACACCGGGGAGCTGTTTTTT.

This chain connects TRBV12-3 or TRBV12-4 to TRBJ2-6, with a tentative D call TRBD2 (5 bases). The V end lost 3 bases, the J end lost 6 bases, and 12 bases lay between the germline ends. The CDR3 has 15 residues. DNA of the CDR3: TGTGCCAGCAGTTTGGGTGGGAGTGCGGCCAACGTCCTGACTTTC. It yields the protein CASSLGGSAANVLTF.

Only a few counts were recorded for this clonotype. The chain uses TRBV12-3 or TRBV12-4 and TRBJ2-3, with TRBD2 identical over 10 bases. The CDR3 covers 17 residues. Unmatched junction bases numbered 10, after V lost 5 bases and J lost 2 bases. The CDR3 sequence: CASSLGASGSLTDTQYF. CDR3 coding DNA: TGTGCCAGCAGTCTAGGGGCTAGCGGGAGCCTCACAGATACGCAGTATTTT.

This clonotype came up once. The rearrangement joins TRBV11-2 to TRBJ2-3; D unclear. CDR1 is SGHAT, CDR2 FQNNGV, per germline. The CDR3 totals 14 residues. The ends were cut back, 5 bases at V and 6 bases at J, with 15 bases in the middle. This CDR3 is CASSPNGVGDTQYF. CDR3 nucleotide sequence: TGTGCCAGCAGCCCCAACGGCGTCGGGGATACGCAGTATTTT.